These 27 T cell receptor beta chains were all obtained from the same sample, sequenced in a study of blood T cell repertoires in COVID-19. Method: immunoSEQ multiplex PCR; TCRdb's copy keeps in-frame clones and lacks some. The repertoire holds about 70,000 clones, with roughly 85% as singletons. Source material: peripheral blood. The receptors originated from an older woman with acute or convalescent COVID-19.

The chain couples TRBV24-1 to TRBJ2-1; TRBD1 is a possible D gene (6 bases). The V gene lost 4 bases and the J gene lost 0 bases, with 15 bases spanning the gap. Germline lookup yields CDR1 KGHDR and CDR2 SFDVKD. This CDR3 contains 17 residues. CDR3 DNA: TGTGCCACCAGTGACCGAATGACAGGAAGCTCCTACAATGAGCAGTTCTTC. This codes for CATSDRMTGSSYNEQFF.

The J gene is TRBJ2-5, the V gene TRBV6-5; D may be TRBD1 (5 bases). Looked up from germline, CDR1 is MNHEY and CDR2 is SVGAGI. Trimming cost V 6 bases and J 4 bases, with 9 bases left between them. The CDR3 is 12 residues long. CDR3 loop: CASRQGGETQYF. The CDR3 coding sequence is TGTGCCAGCAGGCAGGGTGGAGAGACCCAGTACTTC.

The chain recombines TRBV27 with TRBJ2-4; possible D gene TRBD1, 7 bases. There are 13 residues in the CDR3. V shed 8 bases and J shed 6 bases, with 14 bases lying between them. Germline lookup yields CDR1 MNHEY and CDR2 SMNVEV (reference sequence). CDR3 in amino acids: CASGQAGGNIQYF. DNA of the CDR3: TGTGCCAGCGGACAGGCCGGGGGAAACATTCAGTACTTC.

This clone was counted once. The chain employs TRBV19 and TRBJ2-3; the match to TRBD1 covers 7 bases. Unmatched junction bases numbered 5, after V lost 0 bases and J lost 5 bases. CDR1 and CDR2 from the germline V gene are LNHDA and SQIVND (reference sequence). This CDR3 contains 15 residues. The DNA of the CDR3 is TGTGCCAGTAGTATAGAAGGGGGCAGGGGAGATACGCAGTATTTT. Amino acids: CASSIEGGRGDTQYF.

The J gene is TRBJ1-4, the V gene TRBV5-1; 12 bases align to TRBD1. This CDR3 is 15 amino acids long. Germline-derived CDR1 and CDR2 are SGHRS and YFSETQ. Trimming removed 2 bases from V and 8 bases from J; junction bases left unmatched: 4. The CDR3 spells CASSFSGTGGEKLFF. The CDR3 DNA is TGCGCCAGCAGCTTCTCAGGGACAGGGGGCGAAAAACTGTTTTTT. Using reference TRBV5-1 and TRBJ1-4 for the parts outside the CDR3, the full variable domain is KAGVTQTPRYLIKTRGQQVTLSCSPISGHRSVSWYQQTPGQGLQFLFEYFSETQRNKGNFPGRFSGRQFSNSRSEMNVSTLELGDSALYLCASSFSGTGGEKLFFGSGTQLSVL.

The chain has TRBV28 and TRBJ1-2; D might be TRBD1 (5 bases). Trimming left V 3 bases short and J 3 bases short, with 11 bases between. This CDR3 has 14 amino acids. The germline gives CDR1 MDHEN, CDR2 SYDVKM. The CDR3 coding sequence is TGTGCCAGCAGTTTGGACACCTTTGACTATGGCTACACCTTC. It encodes CASSLDTFDYGYTF.

The chain links TRBV12-3 or TRBV12-4 to TRBJ2-7; D gene uncertain. The CDR3 length is 13 residues. Deletions cut 3 bases from V and 3 bases from J, with 9 bases between. CDR3 loop: CASSFSIVYEQYF. In nucleotides, the CDR3 is TGTGCCAGCAGTTTTTCTATCGTCTACGAGCAGTACTTC.

The rearrangement links TRBV7-3 to TRBJ2-1; 9 nucleotides match TRBD2. Germline loops: CDR1 SGHTA, CDR2 FQGTGA. CDR3 length: 16 amino acids. J lost 6 bases, V lost 5 bases, and 11 bases had no gene match. The CDR3, as DNA: TGTGCCAGCAGCGCGGGGGGGACTAGTGTACCCAATGAGCAGTTCTTC. This translates into CASSAGGTSVPNEQFF.

The V and J genes are TRBV5-1 and TRBJ1-2, with 7 bases fitting TRBD1. V lost 4 bases to trimming and J lost 5 bases; unmatched junction nucleotides: 8. This CDR3 is 14 amino acids long. The germline gives CDR1 SGHRS, CDR2 YFSETQ. For the CDR3, the DNA is TGCGCCAGCAGCCCTGGACAGGAGACATATGGCTACACCTTC. Its protein is CASSPGQETYGYTF.

J is TRBJ2-7 and V is TRBV5-4; 9 nucleotides match TRBD2. This CDR3 comprises 14 residues. Germline CDR1 and CDR2: SGHNT and YYREEE (reference sequence). V lost 3 bases, J lost 6 bases, and 7 bases stayed unmatched. The CDR3 DNA follows: TGTGCCAGCAGCTACTCCGGGACTAGCCTCGAGCAGTACTTC. This gives the protein CASSYSGTSLEQYF.

The chain recombines TRBV5-4 with TRBJ2-1; TRBD2 matches at 7 bases. The CDR3 has 15 amino acids. Looked up from germline, CDR1 is SGHNT and CDR2 is YYREEE (reference sequence). The trim removed 3 bases at V and 1 base at J, leaving 4 bases unmatched. In DNA, the CDR3 is TGTGCCAGCAGCTCTACTAGCGCATCCTACAATGAGCAGTTCTTC. Its translation is CASSSTSASYNEQFF.

The CDR3 DNA sequence: TGTGCCAGTAGTATAGGGCTAGCGAATGGCGTTGATAGGGATACGCAGTATTTT. It encodes CASSIGLANGVDRDTQYF. The gene calls are TRBV19 and TRBJ2-3, with D possibly TRBD2 on 6 matching bases. Trimming left V 1 base short and J 6 bases short, with 23 bases between. The CDR3 loop spans 18 amino acids. Per germline, CDR1 LNHDA and CDR2 SQIVND (reference sequence).

V is TRBV6-5 and J is TRBJ2-4; D gene uncertain. The V end was cut by 6 bases, the J end by 0 bases, with 9 bases between. Germline CDR1 reads MNHEY; CDR2 reads SVGAGI. The length of the CDR3 is 14 residues. This CDR3 reads CASRIQIAKNIQYF. DNA of the CDR3: TGTGCCAGCAGAATACAGATAGCCAAAAACATTCAGTACTTC.

The chain has TRBV18 and TRBJ2-7; 9 positions match TRBD1. V lost 3 bases to trimming and J lost 1 base; unmatched junction nucleotides: 13. Germline V lookup: CDR1 KGHSH, CDR2 LQKENI. This CDR3 region has 18 residues. The CDR3 coding sequence is TGTGCCAGCTCACCTGTCGCCGGGACAGGGTATGGGTCCTACGAGCAGTACTTC. Translated, it gives CASSPVAGTGYGSYEQYF.

The chain joins TRBV7-9 to TRBJ1-5; TRBD1 aligns across 7 bases. The CDR3 sequence is 15 residues long. In germline, CDR1 is SEHNR, CDR2 FQNEAQ (reference sequence). Germline trimming cut 4 bases from V and 6 bases from J; bases unmatched to any gene: 9. The CDR3 is CASSSSGTDGQPQHF. The CDR3 bases are TGTGCCAGCAGCTCCTCTGGGACAGATGGTCAGCCCCAGCATTTT.

This CDR3 reads CASSGGREEGYTF. CDR3 in DNA: TGTGCCAGCAGTGGGGGGCGGGAGGAGGGCTACACCTTC. The chain uses TRBV2 and TRBJ1-2; the D gene is possibly TRBD1 (6 bases). The CDR3 sequence is 13 residues long. Germline-derived CDR1 and CDR2 are SNHLY and FYNNEI. V was cut by 4 bases and J by 8 bases, with 14 bases left in between. Full variable domain (missing parts from reference TRBV2 and TRBJ1-2): EPEVTQTPSHQVTQMGQEVILRCVPISNHLYFYWYRQILGQKVEFLVSFYNNEISEKSEIFDDQFSVERPDGSNFTLKIRSTKLEDSAMYFCASSGGREEGYTFGSGTRLTVV.

This clone was seen just once. The CDR3 region has the DNA TGTGCCAGCAGAAACGGACAGTGGAATCAGCCCCAGCATTTT. Translated: CASRNGQWNQPQHF. V gene TRBV6-5 combines with J gene TRBJ1-5, with D possibly TRBD1 on 6 matching bases. V shed 6 bases and J shed 4 bases, with 13 bases lying between them. The CDR3 length is 14 residues. Germline values: CDR1 MNHEY, CDR2 SVGAGI.

This sequence joins TRBV19 and TRBJ2-7; weak D call: TRBD1 (5 bases). The germline CDR1 and CDR2 sequences are LNHDA and SQIVND (reference sequence). The V end was cut by 3 bases, the J end by 1 base, with 13 bases between. This CDR3 is built from 15 residues. The CDR3 is CASSIGTGRSYEQYF. CDR3 DNA sequence: TGTGCCAGTAGTATTGGAACAGGCAGATCCTACGAGCAGTACTTC.

This clone has a handful of counts. The rearrangement links TRBV6-6 to TRBJ2-6; D gene uncertain. V dropped 0 bases and J dropped 0 bases, with 3 bases sitting between them. Germline CDR1 reads MNHNY; CDR2 reads SVGAGI (reference sequence). The CDR3 totals 15 residues. The CDR3 reads CASSYSSSGANVLTF. CDR3 coding DNA: TGTGCCAGCAGTTACTCTAGCTCTGGGGCCAACGTCCTGACTTTC.

This clone was recorded once. The chain has TRBV4-1 and TRBJ1-2, with D tentatively TRBD1 (6 bases). V gave up 5 bases and J gave up 2 bases, with 9 bases separating them. The CDR3 spans 13 residues. The germline V gene encodes CDR1 MGHRA and CDR2 YSYEKL. In DNA form, the CDR3 reads TGCGCCAGCAGCTGGGACACCAACTATGGCTACACCTTC. It codes for CASSWDTNYGYTF.

This clone was found once. The DNA of the CDR3 is TGCGCCAGCAGCTTGACGGGCGGGGGCCGGAACACCGGGGAGCTGTTTTTT. Encoded protein: CASSLTGGGRNTGELFF. This chain connects TRBV5-1 to TRBJ2-2; a weak D match, TRBD2 (7 bases). The length of the CDR3 is 17 residues. V shed 1 base and J shed 1 base, with 14 bases lying between them. Germline CDR1 reads SGHRS; CDR2 reads YFSETQ.

The chain carries TRBV10-3 and TRBJ2-3; a possible D gene is TRBD2 (5 bases). This CDR3 contains 15 residues. Germline V gene sequence: CDR1 ENHRY, CDR2 SYGVKD. The germline V and J ends were trimmed by 0 bases and 2 bases, with 9 bases remaining between them. The CDR3 reads CAISESRLPTDTQYF. CDR3 sequence (DNA): TGTGCCATCAGTGAGTCGCGACTACCCACAGATACGCAGTATTTT.

The chain is built from TRBV27 and TRBJ1-1; tentative D call: TRBD1 (5 bases). The CDR3 spans 15 residues. The V end lost 6 bases, the J end lost 0 bases, and 14 bases lay between the germline ends. CDR1 is MNHEY and CDR2 is SMNVEV in the germline V gene (reference sequence). This chain's CDR3 is CASRPRGGMNTEAFF. The DNA of the CDR3 is TGTGCCAGCAGGCCTCGGGGGGGGATGAACACTGAAGCTTTCTTT.

The chain links TRBV3-1 (or the pseudogene TRBV3-2) to TRBJ2-1; 11 nucleotides align to TRBD1. J was trimmed by 6 bases and V by 0 bases; bases with no gene match: 7. The CDR3 runs 17 residues. Looked up from germline, CDR1 is LGHDT and CDR2 is YNNKEL (reference sequence). CDR3 coding DNA: TGTGCCAGCAGCCAAGATAGAGGGACAGGGGGGGGCAATGAGCAGTTCTTC. Translation gives CASSQDRGTGGGNEQFF.

This chain joins TRBV6-5 and TRBJ2-3; 7 bases agree with TRBD1. V lost 7 bases and J lost 2; bases outside the gene matches: 9. This CDR3 has 15 residues. CDR1 and CDR2 (germline): MNHEY, SVGAGI. The CDR3 DNA sequence: TGTGCCAGCACCCCCGGGGACAGCTTCACAGATACGCAGTATTTT. This encodes CASTPGDSFTDTQYF.

The chain recombines TRBV2 with TRBJ1-5; 7 nucleotides align to TRBD1. V shed 7 bases and J 6 bases; nucleotides not matched to a gene: 9. CDR3 length equals 14 residues. Germline CDR1 SNHLY, CDR2 FYNNEI. CDR3 in DNA: TGTGCCAGCACTTACGGACAGGCACCTCAGCCCCAGCATTTT. Translation: CASTYGQAPQPQHF.

The rearrangement uses TRBV16 and TRBJ1-5, with no clear D. V lost 0 bases to trimming and J lost 1 base, with 10 bases between them. This CDR3 is built from 16 residues. The V gene's germline CDR1 is KGHSY and CDR2 FQNENV. The CDR3 region has the DNA TGTGCCAGCAGCCAATCAGAACAGACAAGCAATCAGCCCCAGCATTTT. The encoded protein is CASSQSEQTSNQPQHF.